This T cell receptor (beta chain) comes out of a study of neurological immune-mediated disorders. This sample's time point: longitudinal time-point 2. The unsorted libraries originated from 2 million PBMCs kept at -80 C. TCRdb called the 5' RACE reads again in MiXCR, with one record for every CDR3 protein. This sample yields approximately 89,000 distinct CDR3 sequences, of which around 14% are seen a single time; 5% belongs to the top ten. This CDR3 spans 14 amino acids. Trimming left V 2 bases short and J 5 bases short, with 12 bases between. Per germline, CDR1 MDHEN and CDR2 SYDVKM. In this sample, this clonotype turned up many times.

The source is a female donor with HTLV-1-associated myelopathy (HAM/TSP). The chain recombines TRBV28 with TRBJ1-1; D unresolved. The sample taken for sequencing was PBMCs. CDR3 DNA sequence: TGTGCCAGCAGTTTAGGGGAATGGGGAACTGAAGCTTTCTTT. Residues: CASSLGEWGTEAFF.